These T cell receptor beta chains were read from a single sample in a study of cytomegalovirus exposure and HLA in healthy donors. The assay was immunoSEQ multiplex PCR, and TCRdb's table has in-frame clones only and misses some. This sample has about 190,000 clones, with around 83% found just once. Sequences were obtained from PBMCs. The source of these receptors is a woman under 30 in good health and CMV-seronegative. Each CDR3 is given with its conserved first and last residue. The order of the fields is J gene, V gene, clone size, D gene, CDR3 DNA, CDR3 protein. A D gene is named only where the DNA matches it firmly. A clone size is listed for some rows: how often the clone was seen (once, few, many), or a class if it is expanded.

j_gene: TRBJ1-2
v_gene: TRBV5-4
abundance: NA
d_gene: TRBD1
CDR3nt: TGTGCCAGCAGCTTGGCGGACAGGGGACATGGCTACACCTTC
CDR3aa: CASSLADRGHGYTF

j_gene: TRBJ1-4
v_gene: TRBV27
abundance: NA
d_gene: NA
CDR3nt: TGTGCCAGCAGTTTATTGGCAGGGAGGAGTGAAAAACTGTTTTTT
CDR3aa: CASSLLAGRSEKLFF

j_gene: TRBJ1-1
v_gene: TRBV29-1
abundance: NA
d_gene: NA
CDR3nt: TGCAGCGTTGACGGGGGGGAGGTTGGGCAAAACACTGAAGCTTTCTTT
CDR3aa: CSVDGGEVGQNTEAFF

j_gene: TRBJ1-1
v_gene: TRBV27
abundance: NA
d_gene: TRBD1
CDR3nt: TGTGCCAGCAGTTTGACAGGGGGCTGGCGCACTGAAGCTTTCTTT
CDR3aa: CASSLTGGWRTEAFF

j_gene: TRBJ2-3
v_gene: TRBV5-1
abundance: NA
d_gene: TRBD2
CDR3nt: TGCGCCAGCAGCTTGGGACTAGCAGAGTCAGATACGCAGTATTTT
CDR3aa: CASSLGLAESDTQYF

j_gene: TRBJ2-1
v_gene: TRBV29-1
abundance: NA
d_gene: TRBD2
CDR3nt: TGCAGCGTCCTAGCGGGAGCGAGGGGGACGCAGTTCTTC
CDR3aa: CSVLAGARGTQFF

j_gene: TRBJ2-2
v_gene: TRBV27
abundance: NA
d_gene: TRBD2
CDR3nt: TGTGCCAGCAGTTCCTTGACTAGCGGGGTGAACACCGGGGAGCTGTTTTTT
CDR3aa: CASSSLTSGVNTGELFF

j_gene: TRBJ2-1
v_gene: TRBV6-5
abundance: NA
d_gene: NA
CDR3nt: TGTGCCAGCAGCCAGACTACCTACAATGAGCAGTTCTTC
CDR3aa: CASSQTTYNEQFF

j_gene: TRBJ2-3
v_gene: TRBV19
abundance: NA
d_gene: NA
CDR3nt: TGTGCCAGTAGTATCAAACACCGTAATACGCAGTATTTT
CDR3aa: CASSIKHRNTQYF

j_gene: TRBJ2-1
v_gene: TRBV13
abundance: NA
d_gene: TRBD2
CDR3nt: TGTGCCAGCAGCGGGGGACTAGCGGGAGCCTCCTACAATGAGCAGTTCTTC
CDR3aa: CASSGGLAGASYNEQFF

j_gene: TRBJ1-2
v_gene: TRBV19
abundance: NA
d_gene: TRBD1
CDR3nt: TGTGCCAGTAGAAGGGGACAGGCTTCTAACTATGGCTACACCTTC
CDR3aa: CASRRGQASNYGYTF

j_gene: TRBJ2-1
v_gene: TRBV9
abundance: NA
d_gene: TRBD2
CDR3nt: TGTGCCAGCAGCGTAGTCCCGGGACTAGCGAAGCAGTTCTTC
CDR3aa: CASSVVPGLAKQFF

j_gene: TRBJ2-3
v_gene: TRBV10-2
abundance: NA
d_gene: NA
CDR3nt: TGCGCCAGCTTCCGTATTTCGGGACTCGCAGACCGCACAGATACGCAGTATTTT
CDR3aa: CASFRISGLADRTDTQYF

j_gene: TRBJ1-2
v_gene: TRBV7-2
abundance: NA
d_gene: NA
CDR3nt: TGTGCCAGCAGTGAGGGCCTCAACTATGGCTACACCTTC
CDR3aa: CASSEGLNYGYTF

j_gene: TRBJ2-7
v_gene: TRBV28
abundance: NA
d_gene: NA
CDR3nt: TGTGCCAGCAGTTTCGAGATTGGGGAGGACCGCTCCTACGAGCAGTACTTC
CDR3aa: CASSFEIGEDRSYEQYF

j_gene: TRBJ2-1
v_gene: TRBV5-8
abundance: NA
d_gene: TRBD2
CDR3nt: TGTGCCAGCAGACCCGGGAGGGAGGGCCGGGTGACCACTGAGCAGTTCTTC
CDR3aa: CASRPGREGRVTTEQFF

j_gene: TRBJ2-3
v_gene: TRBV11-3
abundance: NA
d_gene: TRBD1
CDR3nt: TGTGCCAGCAGCTTAGCCTACAGGGGTGGTTCAGATACGCAGTATTTT
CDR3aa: CASSLAYRGGSDTQYF

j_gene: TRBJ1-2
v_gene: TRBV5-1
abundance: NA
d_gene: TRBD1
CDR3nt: TGCGCCAGCAGCTTGGCCGGGACAGGGAAGGATGGCTACACCTTC
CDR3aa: CASSLAGTGKDGYTF

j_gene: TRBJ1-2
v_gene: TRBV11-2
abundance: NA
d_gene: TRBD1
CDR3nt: TGTGCCAGCAGCTTACTGGCGGGACAGGGCAACTATGGCTACACCTTC
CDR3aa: CASSLLAGQGNYGYTF

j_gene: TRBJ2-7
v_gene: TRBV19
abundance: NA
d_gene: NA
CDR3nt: TGTGCCAGTAGTATTTACGGGAGCTCCTACGAGCAGTACTTC
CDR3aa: CASSIYGSSYEQYF

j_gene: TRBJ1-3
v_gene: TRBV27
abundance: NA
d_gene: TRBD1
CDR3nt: TGTGCCAGCAGTTCGGACAGGGGAGGTGGAAACACCATATATTTT
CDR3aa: CASSSDRGGGNTIYF

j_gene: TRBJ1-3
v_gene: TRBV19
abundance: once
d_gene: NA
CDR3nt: TGTGCCAGTAGTCCTGGGCTTCCGAGCTCTGGAAACACCATATATTTT
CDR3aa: CASSPGLPSSGNTIYF

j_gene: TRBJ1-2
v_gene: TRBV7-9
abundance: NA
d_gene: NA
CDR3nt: TGTGCCAGCAGCCCTGGGACAACGAGTATAGACTATGGCTACACCTTC
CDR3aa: CASSPGTTSIDYGYTF

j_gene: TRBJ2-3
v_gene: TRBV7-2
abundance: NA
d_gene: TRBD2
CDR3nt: TGTGCCAGCAGCCTCCGGACTAGCCCAGATACGCAGTATTTT
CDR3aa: CASSLRTSPDTQYF

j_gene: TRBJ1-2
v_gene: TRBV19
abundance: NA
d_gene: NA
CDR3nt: TGTGCCAGTAGTACCCCGGGACTGCCCCTTGGCTACACCTTC
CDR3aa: CASSTPGLPLGYTF

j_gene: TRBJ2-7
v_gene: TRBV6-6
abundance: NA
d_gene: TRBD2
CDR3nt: TGTGCCAGCAGTTACTTGACGACTAGCGGGAGGGGGGAGCAGTACTTC
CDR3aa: CASSYLTTSGRGEQYF

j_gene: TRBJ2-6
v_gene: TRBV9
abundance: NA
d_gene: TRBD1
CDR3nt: TGTGCCAGCAGCGGACTCAGGGGGCCGAGCTCTGGGGCCAACGTCCTGACTTTC
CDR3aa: CASSGLRGPSSGANVLTF

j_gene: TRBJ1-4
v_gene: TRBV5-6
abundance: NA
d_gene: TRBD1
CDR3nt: TGTGCCAGCAGCTCCAGGGGGCGGGGTGAAAAACTGTTTTTT
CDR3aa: CASSSRGRGEKLFF

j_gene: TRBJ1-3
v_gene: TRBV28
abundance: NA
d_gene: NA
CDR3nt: TGTGCCAGCAGGCGGACAGCTTATGGAAACACCATATATTTT
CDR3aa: CASRRTAYGNTIYF

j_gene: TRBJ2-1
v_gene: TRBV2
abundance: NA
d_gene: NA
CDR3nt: TGTGCCAGTCTGAATCTCCAGGGGTACAATGAGCAGTTCTTC
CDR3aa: CASLNLQGYNEQFF

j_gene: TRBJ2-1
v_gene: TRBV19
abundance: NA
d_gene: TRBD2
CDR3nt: TGTGCCAGTAGTATAGACCTAGCGGGAGTTGACAATGAGCAGTTCTTC
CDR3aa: CASSIDLAGVDNEQFF

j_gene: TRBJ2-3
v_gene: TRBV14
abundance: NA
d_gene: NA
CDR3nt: TGTGCCAGCAGCCAACGACGGGACACCACAGATACGCAGTATTTT
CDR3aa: CASSQRRDTTDTQYF

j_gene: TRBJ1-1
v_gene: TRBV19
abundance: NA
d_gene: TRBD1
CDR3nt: TGTGCCAGTAGTACCGAGGACAGGGGGCGAACTGAAGCTTTCTTT
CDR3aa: CASSTEDRGRTEAFF

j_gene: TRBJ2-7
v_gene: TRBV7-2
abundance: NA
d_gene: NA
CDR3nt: TGTGCCAGCAGCTACGGACTTAGTCGGGGCTACGAGCAGTACTTC
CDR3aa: CASSYGLSRGYEQYF

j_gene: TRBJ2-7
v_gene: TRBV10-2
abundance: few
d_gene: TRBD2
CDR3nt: TGCGCCAGCACCAATGGGTGGCGGGAGCTCTCGAAAGGCAACGAGCAGTACTTC
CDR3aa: CASTNGWRELSKGNEQYF

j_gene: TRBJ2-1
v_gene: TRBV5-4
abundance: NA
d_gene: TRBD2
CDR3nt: TGTGCCAGCAGCTTGGGACTAGCGGGAACCAATGAGCAGTTCTTC
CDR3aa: CASSLGLAGTNEQFF

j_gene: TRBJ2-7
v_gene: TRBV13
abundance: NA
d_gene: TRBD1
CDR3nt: TGTGCCAGCAGCTCCCGGGACAGGGGGCACGAGCAGTACTTC
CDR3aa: CASSSRDRGHEQYF

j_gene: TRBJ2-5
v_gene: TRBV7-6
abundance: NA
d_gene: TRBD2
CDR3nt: TGTGCCAGCAGCTTCGGGGCCGGGGGGGCGACCCAGTACTTC
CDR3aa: CASSFGAGGATQYF

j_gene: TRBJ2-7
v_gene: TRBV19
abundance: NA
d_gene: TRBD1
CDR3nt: TGTGCCAGCCAGGGGGCTGAGTACTTC
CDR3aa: CASQGAEYF

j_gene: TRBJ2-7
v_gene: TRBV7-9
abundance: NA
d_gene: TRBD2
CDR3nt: TGTGCCAGCAGCTCCGAGCGGGAGAGGGCCTACGAGCAGTACTTC
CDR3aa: CASSSERERAYEQYF

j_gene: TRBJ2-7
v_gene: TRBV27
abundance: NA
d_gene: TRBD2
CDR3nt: TGTGCCAGCAGTTTTCGGCTAGCGGGCTCCGGCTCCTACGAGCAGTACTTC
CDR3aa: CASSFRLAGSGSYEQYF

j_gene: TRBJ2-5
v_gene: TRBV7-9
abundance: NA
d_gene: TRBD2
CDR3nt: TGTGCCAGCAGCGTCGGGACTAGCGGGAGGGGGGAGACCCAGTACTTC
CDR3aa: CASSVGTSGRGETQYF

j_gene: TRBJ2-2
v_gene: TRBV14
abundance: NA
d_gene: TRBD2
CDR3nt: TGTGCCAGCAGCCAAGCCGGGACTAGTACCGGGGAGCTGTTTTTT
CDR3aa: CASSQAGTSTGELFF

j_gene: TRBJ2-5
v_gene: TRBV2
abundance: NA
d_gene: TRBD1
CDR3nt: TGTGCCAGCAGACGATCCTGGAGGGACAGGGCGCGAGAGACCCAGTACTTC
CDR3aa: CASRRSWRDRARETQYF

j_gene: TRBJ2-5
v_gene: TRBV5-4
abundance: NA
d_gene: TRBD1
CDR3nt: TGTGCCAGCAGCTTGGGCGACAGGGTGTCCTCTAGGGAGACCCAGTACTTC
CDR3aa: CASSLGDRVSSRETQYF

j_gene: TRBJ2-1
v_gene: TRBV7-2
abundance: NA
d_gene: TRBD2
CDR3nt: TGTGCCAGCAGCTATAGCGGGAGACTTTACAATGAGCAGTTCTTC
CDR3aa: CASSYSGRLYNEQFF

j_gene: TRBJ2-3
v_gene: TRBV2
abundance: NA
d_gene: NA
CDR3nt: TGTGCCAGCAGGCAGGGGACAGATACGCAGTATTTT
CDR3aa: CASRQGTDTQYF

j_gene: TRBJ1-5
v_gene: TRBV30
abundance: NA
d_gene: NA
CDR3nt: TGTGCCTGGGCCCGGGGGTTACGCAATCAGCCCCAGCATTTT
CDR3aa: CAWARGLRNQPQHF

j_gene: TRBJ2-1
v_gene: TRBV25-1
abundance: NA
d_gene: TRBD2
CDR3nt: TGTGCCAGCAGTGACGGACTAGCGGGAGGCAAACTAAGGGATGAGCAGTTCTTC
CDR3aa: CASSDGLAGGKLRDEQFF

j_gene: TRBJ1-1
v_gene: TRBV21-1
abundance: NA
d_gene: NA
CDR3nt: TGTGCCAGCAACTCACCGGGACAGAACACTGAAGCTTTCTTT
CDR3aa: CASNSPGQNTEAFF

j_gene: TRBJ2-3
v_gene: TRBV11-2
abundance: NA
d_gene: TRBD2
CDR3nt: TGTGCCAGCAGCGAGGCGGGAGGAACAGATACGCAGTATTTT
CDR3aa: CASSEAGGTDTQYF

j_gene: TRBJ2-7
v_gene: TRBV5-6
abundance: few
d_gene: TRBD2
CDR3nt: TGTGCCAGCAGCTTGGTGCTAGCGGGAGGTGTCGAGCAGTACTTC
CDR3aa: CASSLVLAGGVEQYF

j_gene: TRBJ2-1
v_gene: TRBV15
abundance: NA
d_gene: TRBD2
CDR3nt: TGTGCCACCAGCAGAGACCACACTAGCGGGAGGGCCGAGTCCTACAATGAGCAGTTCTTC
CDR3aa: CATSRDHTSGRAESYNEQFF

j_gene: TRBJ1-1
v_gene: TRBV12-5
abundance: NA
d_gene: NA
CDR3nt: TGTGCTAGTGGTTTGGTATTGGGCAGGGGCCACACTGAAGCTTTCTTT
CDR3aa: CASGLVLGRGHTEAFF

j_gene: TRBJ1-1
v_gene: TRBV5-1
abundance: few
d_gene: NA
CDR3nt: TGCGCCAGCAGACGTGACTGGATGGATGAAGCTTTCTTT
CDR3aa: CASRRDWMDEAFF

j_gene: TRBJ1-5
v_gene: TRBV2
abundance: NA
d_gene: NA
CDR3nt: TGTGCCAGCAGTGTTTGGGGGCCTAGTAATCAGCCCCAGCATTTT
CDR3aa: CASSVWGPSNQPQHF

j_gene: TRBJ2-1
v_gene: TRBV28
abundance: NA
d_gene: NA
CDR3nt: TGTGCCAGCAGTCCGACCAGGGGAAGTGTAAATGAGCAGTTCTTC
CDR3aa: CASSPTRGSVNEQFF

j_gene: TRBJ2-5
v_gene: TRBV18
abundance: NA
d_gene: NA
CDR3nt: TGTGCCAGCTCACAACAGGTACTTACGGAGACCCAGTACTTC
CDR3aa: CASSQQVLTETQYF

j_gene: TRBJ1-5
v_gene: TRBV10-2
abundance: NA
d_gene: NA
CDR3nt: TGCGCCAGCAGTGTGGACACTAAACCAAATCAGCCCCAGCATTTT
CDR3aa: CASSVDTKPNQPQHF